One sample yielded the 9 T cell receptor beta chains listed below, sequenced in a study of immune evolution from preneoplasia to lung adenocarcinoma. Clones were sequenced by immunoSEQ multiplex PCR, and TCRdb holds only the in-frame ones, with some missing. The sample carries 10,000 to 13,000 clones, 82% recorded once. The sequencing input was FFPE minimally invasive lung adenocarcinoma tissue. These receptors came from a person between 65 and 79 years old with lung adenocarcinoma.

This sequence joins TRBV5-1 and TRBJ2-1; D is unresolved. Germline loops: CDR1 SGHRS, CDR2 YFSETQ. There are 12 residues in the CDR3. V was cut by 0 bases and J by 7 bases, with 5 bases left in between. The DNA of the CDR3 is TGCGCCAGCAGCTTGGGTTCAAATGAGCAGTTCTTC. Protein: CASSLGSNEQFF.

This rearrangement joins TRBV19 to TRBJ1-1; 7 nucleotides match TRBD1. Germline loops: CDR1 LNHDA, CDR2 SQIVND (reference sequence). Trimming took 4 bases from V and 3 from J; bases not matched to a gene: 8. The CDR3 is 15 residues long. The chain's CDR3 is CASSRLGGTHTEAFF. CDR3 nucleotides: TGTGCCAGTAGTAGGTTAGGGGGCACACACACTGAAGCTTTCTTT.

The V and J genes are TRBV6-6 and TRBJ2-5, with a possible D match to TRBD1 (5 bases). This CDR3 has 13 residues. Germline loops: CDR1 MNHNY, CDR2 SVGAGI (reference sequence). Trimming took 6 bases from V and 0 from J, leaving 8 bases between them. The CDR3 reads CASRGQHQETQYF. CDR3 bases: TGTGCCAGCAGGGGGCAGCACCAAGAGACCCAGTACTTC.

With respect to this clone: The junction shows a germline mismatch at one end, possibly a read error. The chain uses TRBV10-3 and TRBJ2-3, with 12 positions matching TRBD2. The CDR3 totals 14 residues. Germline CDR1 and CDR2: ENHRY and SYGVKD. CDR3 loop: CTIRLAGETDTQYF. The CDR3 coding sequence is TGTACCATCAGACTAGCGGGAGAGACAGATACGCAGTATTTT.

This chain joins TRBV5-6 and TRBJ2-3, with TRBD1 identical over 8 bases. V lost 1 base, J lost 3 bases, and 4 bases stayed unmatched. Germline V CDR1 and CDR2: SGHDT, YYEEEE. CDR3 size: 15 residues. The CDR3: CASSLIRTGTDTQYF. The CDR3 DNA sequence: TGTGCCAGCAGCTTGATTAGGACAGGGACAGATACGCAGTATTTT.

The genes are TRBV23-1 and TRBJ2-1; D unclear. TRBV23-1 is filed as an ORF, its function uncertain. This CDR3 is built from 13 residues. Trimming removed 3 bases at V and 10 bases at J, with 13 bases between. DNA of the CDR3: TGCGCCAGCAGTCACCGTAGTAGCTCGGAGCAGTTCTTC. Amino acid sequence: CASSHRSSSEQFF.

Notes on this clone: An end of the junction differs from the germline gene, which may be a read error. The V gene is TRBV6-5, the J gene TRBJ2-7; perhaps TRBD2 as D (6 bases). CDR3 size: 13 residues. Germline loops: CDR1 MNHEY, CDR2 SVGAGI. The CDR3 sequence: CVSSLGRFNEQYF. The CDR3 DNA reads TGTGTCAGCAGTCTAGGGAGGTTCAACGAGCAGTACTTC.

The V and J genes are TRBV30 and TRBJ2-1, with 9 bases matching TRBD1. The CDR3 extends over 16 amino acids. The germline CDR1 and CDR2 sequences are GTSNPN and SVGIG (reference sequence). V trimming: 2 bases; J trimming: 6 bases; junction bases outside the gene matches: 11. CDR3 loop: CAWSFTGGALVNEQFF. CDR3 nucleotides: TGTGCCTGGAGTTTCACAGGGGGCGCGTTGGTCAATGAGCAGTTCTTC.

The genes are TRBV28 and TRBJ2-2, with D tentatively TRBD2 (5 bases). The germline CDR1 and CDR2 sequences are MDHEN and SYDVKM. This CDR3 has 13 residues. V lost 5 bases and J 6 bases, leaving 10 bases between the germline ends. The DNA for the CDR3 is TGTGCCAGCAGTGGAGGTGGGGCCGGGGAGCTGTTTTTT. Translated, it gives CASSGGGAGELFF.